The clone carrying this T cell receptor (beta chain) is categorized as medium-sized. Its specificity is unknown. This CDR3 contains 15 residues. Germline lookup yields CDR1 MNHEY and CDR2 SMNVEV (reference sequence). J was trimmed by 2 bases and V by 5 bases; bases with no gene match: 3. From the PCR reads, TCRdb re-called clones with MiXCR. This repertoire shows about 24,000 clones, roughly 24% found once; its top ten account for about 18%. Every patient was untreated before thyroid surgery. The data derive from a study of metastatic and nonmetastatic thyroid tumors. Study in general: Malignant and benign thyroid patients had repertoires compared in peripheral blood and tumor or nodule tissue.

Study observations and caveats: Benign nodules were reported to have significantly lower TCR beta diversity than malignant thyroid tumors, in blood and tumor.

The TCR was taken from a male donor with papillary thyroid cancer or a benign thyroid nodule (not recorded which). Some clones in this sample may be carry-over from other donors' samples. The chain has TRBV27 and TRBJ2-7, with 13 nucleotides matching TRBD2. The sample was blood. DNA of the CDR3: TGTGCCAGCAGTCAACTAGCGGGAGGGACCTACGAGCAGTACTTC. This gives the protein CASSQLAGGTYEQYF.